Only one count was recorded for the clone carrying this T cell receptor beta chain. As yet, its antigen is unknown. This specimen belongs to a study of radiotherapy plus CTLA-4 blockade in lung cancer. Overall study findings and caveats: The study found tumor-derived TCR clones expanded in blood after radiotherapy plus ipilimumab.

Sequencing used immunoSEQ multiplex PCR; TCRdb keeps in-frame clones, though not all of them. The sample shows 45,000 to 55,000 clones, 86% of them seen only once. Per the germline V gene, CDR1 is SEHNR and CDR2 is FQNEAQ (reference sequence). The CDR3 extends over 14 amino acids. V lost 5 bases and J 3 bases, leaving 14 bases between the germline ends. This chain uses TRBV7-9 with TRBJ2-7, with a possible D match to TRBD2 (5 bases). This specimen was peripheral blood, taken from a patient treated with radiotherapy plus ipilimumab. This receptor was identified in a human donor with non-small cell lung cancer that progressed on radiotherapy plus ipilimumab. Some clones in this sample may be carry-over from other donors' samples. The CDR3 loop is CASSRTERLYEQYF. CDR3 bases: TGTGCCAGCAGCCGGACGGAGCGGCTCTACGAGCAGTACTTC.